This passage covers 26 T cell receptor beta chains from one sample sequenced in a study of blood T cell repertoires in COVID-19. Data came from immunoSEQ multiplex PCR; TCRdb stores just in-frame clones and leaves some out. The sample includes 55,000 to 75,000 clones, about 80% of them seen just once. Sequencing was done on a sample of peripheral blood. The receptor set was obtained from a man older than 75 with COVID-19, enrolled during active disease.

The V gene is TRBV5-3, the J gene TRBJ2-7, with 12 positions matching TRBD2. TRBV5-3 is classed as an ORF, of uncertain function. V shed 3 bases, J shed 6 bases, and the junction held 10 bases outside the gene matches. The CDR3 loop spans 16 amino acids. This CDR3 is CARSCLLAGGCPEQYV. The CDR3 region has the DNA TGTGCCAGAAGCTGCTTACTAGCGGGAGGATGTCCCGAGCAGTACGTC.

This rearrangement joins TRBV10-3 to TRBJ1-6, with 9 bases that match TRBD1. J gave up 10 bases and V 4 bases, and 5 bases lay outside the gene matches. Germline values: CDR1 ENHRY, CDR2 SYGVKD. The CDR3 is 14 amino acids. The chain's CDR3 is CAISGGGQGSPLHF. CDR3 in DNA: TGTGCCATCAGTGGGGGGGGACAGGGATCACCCCTCCACTTT.

This sequence joins TRBV5-1 and TRBJ1-1; D not certain. The germline V and J ends were trimmed by 1 base and 5 bases, with 6 bases remaining between them. This CDR3 comprises 12 residues. Germline V gene lookup returns CDR1 SGHRS and CDR2 YFSETQ. This chain's CDR3 is CASSLTATEAFF. CDR3 in DNA: TGCGCCAGCAGCTTGACCGCGACTGAAGCTTTCTTT.

J is TRBJ2-5 and V is TRBV29-1; 8 positions agree with TRBD1. Germline V gene sequence: CDR1 SQVTM, CDR2 ANQGSEA. This CDR3 spans 12 amino acids. Trimming took 7 bases from V and 3 from J; bases not matched to a gene: 4. The CDR3 loop reads CSGDRGEETQYF. The CDR3 DNA reads TGCAGCGGTGACAGGGGAGAAGAGACCCAGTACTTC.

This clone has just one count. This chain joins TRBV5-4 and TRBJ2-1; TRBD2 matches 11 bases. V shed 1 base and J 4 bases; nucleotides not matched to a gene: 1. The CDR3 is 15 amino acids. The V gene's germline CDR1 is SGHNT and CDR2 YYREEE (reference sequence). Written as DNA, the CDR3 is TGTGCCAGCAGCTTGACTAGCGGGGGATACAATGAGCAGTTCTTC. Its translation is CASSLTSGGYNEQFF.

This chain joins TRBV30 and TRBJ2-3, with D tentatively TRBD1 (6 bases). V shed 1 base and J shed 0 bases, with 14 bases lying between them. Per germline, CDR1 GTSNPN and CDR2 SVGIG (reference sequence). The CDR3 runs 16 residues. For the CDR3, the DNA is TGTGCCTGGAGTGCTGAGGGGGTTTCTAGCACAGATACGCAGTATTTT. It codes for CAWSAEGVSSTDTQYF.

The chain employs TRBV7-2 and TRBJ2-5; D is unclear. CDR1 and CDR2 (germline): SGHTA, FQGNSA. The CDR3 covers 14 residues. V lost 5 bases, J lost 3 bases, and 13 bases lay in between. The CDR3: CASSRLSPEETQYF. DNA of the CDR3: TGTGCCAGCAGCCGCCTCTCGCCAGAAGAGACCCAGTACTTC.

V usage is TRBV7-3 and J usage is TRBJ2-2; D ambiguous. The germline CDR1 and CDR2 sequences are SGHTA and FQGTGA. This CDR3 region has 14 residues. The V end was cut by 6 bases, the J end by 1 base, with 9 bases between. The CDR3: CASRSGGNTGELFF. The CDR3 nucleotides read TGTGCCAGCAGGTCAGGTGGGAACACCGGGGAGCTGTTTTTT.

This clone was detected only a few times. The chain joins TRBV7-2 to TRBJ2-1, with D possibly TRBD2 on 5 matching bases. This CDR3 contains 15 residues. Germline V gene data show CDR1 as SGHTA and CDR2 as FQGNSA. Trimming stripped 5 bases from V and 10 bases from J, with 21 bases between. The CDR3 DNA is TGTGCCAGCAGCCCTACCGTGGACTCCCCCTCCGAGCAGTTCTTC. Protein sequence: CASSPTVDSPSEQFF. The variable domain in full, with the rest retrieved from reference TRBV7-2 and TRBJ2-1, is GAGVSQSPSNKVTEKGKDVELRCDPISGHTALYWYRQSLGQGLEFLIYFQGNSAPDKSGLPSDRFSAERTGGSVSTLTIQRTQQEDSAVYLCASSPTVDSPSEQFFGPGTRLTVL.

J is TRBJ1-6 and V is TRBV6-2 or TRBV6-3; 9 bases agree with TRBD1. Germline-derived CDR1 and CDR2 are MNHEY and SVGEGT. The CDR3 length is 15 residues. Trimming took 2 bases from V and 8 from J; bases not matched to a gene: 4. The CDR3 spells CASSYRTGDHSPLHF. The CDR3 nucleotides read TGTGCCAGCAGTTACCGGACAGGGGACCATTCACCCCTCCACTTT.

V is TRBV6-2 or TRBV6-3 and J is TRBJ1-2; D is unclear. Germline CDR1 reads MNHEY; CDR2 reads SVGEGT. Trimming stripped 0 bases from V and 8 bases from J, with 13 bases between. The CDR3 spans 14 residues. The CDR3 reads CASSYSGFGLGYTF. The CDR3 nucleotides read TGTGCCAGCAGTTACTCAGGTTTTGGACTCGGCTACACCTTC.

The chain recombines TRBV3-1 (or the pseudogene TRBV3-2) with TRBJ2-2; weak D call: TRBD1 (5 bases). Per germline, CDR1 LGHDT and CDR2 YNNKEL (reference sequence). Trimming stripped 1 base from V and 8 bases from J, with 5 bases between. The CDR3 length is 12 residues. CDR3 residues: CASSQGQGELFF. The CDR3 nucleotides are TGTGCCAGCAGCCAAGGACAGGGGGAGCTGTTTTTT.

The chain is built from TRBV6-5 and TRBJ1-1, with a tentative D call TRBD1 (5 bases). CDR1 is MNHEY, CDR2 SVGAGI, per germline. V was shortened by 7 bases and J by 1 base, with 13 bases between the two germline ends. The CDR3 is made up of 14 amino acids. CDR3 bases: TGTGCCAGCACCGTAGGGGCGGCGAACACTGAAGCTTTCTTT. Protein: CASTVGAANTEAFF.

This sequence joins TRBV27 and TRBJ1-4; 8 nucleotides match TRBD1. The CDR3 consists of 15 residues. Germline V gives CDR1 MNHEY, CDR2 SMNVEV (reference sequence). The ends lost 5 bases at V and 10 bases at J; junction bases unmatched: 12. The CDR3 bases are TGTGCCAGCAGTAAGCGGACAGGGAAAAGGGGAAAACTGTTTTTT. It is translated as CASSKRTGKRGKLFF.

The V call is TRBV28, the J call TRBJ1-2; D is unresolved. CDR1 is MDHEN, CDR2 SYDVKM, per germline. The ends were cut back, 2 bases at V and 4 bases at J, with 5 bases in the middle. This CDR3 has 12 amino acids. The CDR3 is CASSLNFYGYTF. In DNA form, the CDR3 reads TGTGCCAGCAGTTTAAACTTCTATGGCTACACCTTC.

This clone was recorded a few times. The J gene is TRBJ1-6, the V gene TRBV6-5; a possible D gene is TRBD1 (6 bases). The germline V and J ends were trimmed by 6 bases and 5 bases, with 11 bases remaining between them. CDR3 length: 14 residues. Germline-derived CDR1 and CDR2 are MNHEY and SVGAGI. The CDR3 nucleotides are TGTGCCAGCAGGTCCAACAGGGATAATTCACCCCTCCACTTT. It specifies CASRSNRDNSPLHF.

The chain is built from TRBV29-1 and TRBJ1-1; TRBD1 is a possible D gene (6 bases). V was shortened by 7 bases and J by 3 bases, with 21 bases between the two germline ends. Germline CDR1 reads SQVTM; CDR2 reads ANQGSEA. The CDR3 covers 15 residues. Written as DNA, the CDR3 is TGCAGCGCCCCTACTTCTGGTCAGGGGTACACTGAAGCTTTCTTT. Translation: CSAPTSGQGYTEAFF.

The rearrangement uses TRBV6-6 and TRBJ2-4; 7 bases are shared with TRBD2. Losses at the gene ends were 3 bases for V and 0 bases for J; bases not matched to a gene: 2. The length of the CDR3 is 15 residues. Germline CDR1 and CDR2: MNHNY and SVGAGI (reference sequence). The chain's CDR3 is CASSYWGGAKNIQYF. The CDR3 coding sequence is TGTGCCAGCAGTTATTGGGGGGGAGCCAAAAACATTCAGTACTTC.

V gene TRBV7-6 combines with J gene TRBJ1-2; D is uncertain. The V end lost 1 base, the J end lost 1 base, and 7 bases lay between the germline ends. The CDR3 covers 14 residues. In germline, CDR1 is SGHVS, CDR2 FNYEAQ. The CDR3 here is CASSLGGINYGYTF. The DNA for the CDR3 is TGTGCCAGCAGCTTAGGCGGGATTAACTATGGCTACACCTTC. The complete variable domain, with remaining parts taken from reference TRBV7-6 and TRBJ1-2, reads GAGVSQSPRYKVTKRGQDVALRCDPISGHVSLYWYRQALGQGPEFLTYFNYEAQQDKSGLPNDRFSAERPEGSISTLTIQRTEQRDSAMYRCASSLGGINYGYTFGSGTRLTVV.

This chain uses TRBV5-1 with TRBJ1-5; a possible D gene is TRBD1 (6 bases). This CDR3 is 14 amino acids long. CDR1 is SGHRS, CDR2 YFSETQ, per germline. The V end was cut by 4 bases, the J end by 5 bases, with 13 bases between. In nucleotides, the CDR3 is TGCGCCAGCAGCCTTACAGGGTGGGATCAGCCCCAGCATTTT. Encoded protein: CASSLTGWDQPQHF.

The V and J genes are TRBV4-3 and TRBJ2-2; tentative D call: TRBD2 (5 bases). The V end was cut by 4 bases, the J end by 3 bases, with 15 bases between. The CDR3 is made up of 16 amino acids. Germline V gives CDR1 LGHNA, CDR2 YSLEER. This CDR3 is CASSLLDSVDTGELFF. CDR3 nucleotides: TGCGCCAGCAGCCTTTTGGACTCGGTGGACACCGGGGAGCTGTTTTTT.

CDR3 region: CAWSRLAQPQHF. The CDR3, as DNA: TGTGCCTGGAGTAGACTAGCCCAGCCCCAGCATTTT. The V gene is TRBV30, the J gene TRBJ1-5; D is undetermined. The V end lost 2 bases, the J end lost 7 bases, and 9 bases lay between the germline ends. CDR1 and CDR2 (germline): GTSNPN, SVGIG (reference sequence). The CDR3 totals 12 residues.

The chain has TRBV7-2 and TRBJ1-5; D is undetermined. This CDR3 is built from 13 residues. Germline-derived CDR1 and CDR2 are SGHTA and FQGNSA. V gave up 3 bases and J gave up 0 bases, with 3 bases separating them. The CDR3: CASSFFSNQPQHF. The CDR3, as DNA: TGTGCCAGCAGCTTCTTTAGCAATCAGCCCCAGCATTTT.

The rearrangement uses TRBV24-1 and TRBJ2-1, with 10 bases lining up with TRBD1. There are 15 residues in the CDR3. Germline trimming cut 0 bases from V and 7 bases from J; bases unmatched to any gene: 2. Per the germline V gene, CDR1 is KGHDR and CDR2 is SFDVKD. The CDR3 loop is CATSDLRGQGNEQFF. The CDR3 nucleotides read TGTGCCACCAGTGATTTGCGGGGACAGGGGAATGAGCAGTTCTTC.

The genes are TRBV5-4 and TRBJ2-2, with D perhaps matching TRBD1 (5 bases). Germline CDR1 SGHNT, CDR2 YYREEE (reference sequence). The V and J ends lost 3 bases and 3 bases respectively, with 12 bases between them. This CDR3 is 15 amino acids long. This CDR3 reads CASSSGRVDTGELFF. The CDR3 DNA reads as TGTGCCAGCAGCTCCGGCAGGGTGGACACCGGGGAGCTGTTTTTT.

Only a few counts were recorded for this clone. The CDR3 nucleotides read TGTGCCAGTAGCATTGGACTAGCGGGAGGTTTTAGCGGGGAGCTGTTTTTT. Translated: CASSIGLAGGFSGELFF. This chain connects TRBV19 to TRBJ2-2; 14 nucleotides align to TRBD2. Germline V gene lookup returns CDR1 LNHDA and CDR2 SQIVND (reference sequence). V gave up 6 bases and J gave up 7 bases; unmatched junction bases: 10. CDR3 size: 17 residues.